What follows are 16 T cell receptor beta chains derived from one specimen sequenced in a study of blood T cell repertoires in COVID-19. Sequenced by immunoSEQ multiplex PCR; TCRdb stores in-frame clones only, minus some. The sample yields approximately 300,000 clones, just over 85% seen once. The sample comprised PBMCs or T cells enriched from blood (not recorded which). The receptors here all came from a woman between 18 and 30 years old who had recovered from COVID-19.

The chain recombines TRBV18 with TRBJ2-7; the D is unclear. The germline gives CDR1 KGHSH, CDR2 LQKENI. V lost 6 bases and J 0 bases, leaving 3 bases between the germline ends. The CDR3 is 11 amino acids. The CDR3 DNA reads as TGTGCCAGCTCGGCCTCCTACGAGCAGTACTTC. This sequence encodes CASSASYEQYF.

The chain combines TRBV19 with TRBJ1-1; no clear D. The germline gives CDR1 LNHDA, CDR2 SQIVND (reference sequence). V lost 0 bases to trimming and J lost 4 bases, with 9 bases between them. The CDR3 has 14 residues. The CDR3 coding sequence is TGTGCCAGTAGTATAGATCGTATTAGCACTGAAGCTTTCTTT. Amino acid sequence: CASSIDRISTEAFF.

The V call is TRBV27, the J call TRBJ1-4; 8 bases align to TRBD1. Trimming took 5 bases from V and 3 from J; bases not matched to a gene: 2. CDR3 length: 14 amino acids. The germline CDR1 and CDR2 sequences are MNHEY and SMNVEV (reference sequence). The chain's CDR3 is CASSRTGSNEKLFF. CDR3 nucleotide sequence: TGTGCCAGCAGTAGGACAGGGTCTAATGAAAAACTGTTTTTT.

J is TRBJ2-2 and V is TRBV18, with TRBD2 matching over 12 bases. The CDR3 has 18 residues. V shed 6 bases and J 1 base; nucleotides not matched to a gene: 9. Germline CDR1 and CDR2: KGHSH and LQKENI. The CDR3, as DNA: TGTGCCAGCTCGACCCTAGCGGGAGGGCCCGTGAACACCGGGGAGCTGTTTTTT. Protein sequence: CASSTLAGGPVNTGELFF.

The chain couples TRBV25-1 to TRBJ2-7; possibly TRBD1 for D (5 bases). Trimming cost V 3 bases and J 4 bases, with 13 bases left between them. The CDR3 is made up of 14 amino acids. Germline V gives CDR1 MGHDK, CDR2 SYGVNS. In nucleotides, the CDR3 is TGTGCCAGCAGTGATCGGCAGGGAAGGTACGAGCAGTACTTC. Translation gives CASSDRQGRYEQYF.

The rearrangement joins TRBV30 to TRBJ1-6, with D possibly TRBD1 on 6 matching bases. Trimming removed 0 bases from V and 10 bases from J, with 19 bases in between. The CDR3 runs 16 residues. Per the germline V gene, CDR1 is GTSNPN and CDR2 is SVGIG (reference sequence). CDR3 region: CAWSVEYGRGPSPLHF. CDR3 DNA sequence: TGTGCCTGGAGTGTCGAATACGGCAGGGGCCCGTCACCCCTCCACTTT.

The chain couples TRBV19 to TRBJ1-5; perhaps TRBD1 as D (6 bases). Germline V gives CDR1 LNHDA, CDR2 SQIVND (reference sequence). V lost 7 bases to trimming and J lost 3 bases, with 16 bases between them. There are 15 residues in the CDR3. For the CDR3, the DNA is TGTGCCAGTAAGGGCAAGGCAGGGGACAATCAGCCCCAGCATTTT. This sequence encodes CASKGKAGDNQPQHF.

The rearrangement links TRBV28 to TRBJ1-2, with TRBD1 matching 7 bases. V trimming: 6 bases; J trimming: 5 bases; junction bases outside the gene matches: 12. CDR3 size: 15 residues. CDR1 MDHEN and CDR2 SYDVKM come from the germline V gene. The CDR3 bases are TGTGCCAGCAGGCGGTACCGGGACAGATTTTATGGCTACACCTTC. Translated, it gives CASRRYRDRFYGYTF.

The V and J genes are TRBV29-1 and TRBJ1-1; D gene unclear. Germline values: CDR1 SQVTM, CDR2 ANQGSEA. The V end lost 4 bases, the J end lost 4 bases, and 13 bases lay between the germline ends. The CDR3 contains 13 residues. The CDR3 here is CSVARESVTEAFF. The CDR3 DNA follows: TGCAGCGTTGCCCGTGAAAGCGTCACTGAAGCTTTCTTT.

The CDR3: CARRRLAGEVEQFF. For the CDR3, the DNA is TGTGCCAGGCGACGACTAGCGGGAGAGGTTGAGCAGTTCTTC. V is TRBV21-1 and J is TRBJ2-1; the table's D call, TRBD2, was not checked against the DNA. TRBV21-1 corresponds to a pseudogene. This CDR3 is 14 amino acids long.

The V gene is TRBV25-1, the J gene TRBJ2-2; TRBD1 matches at 9 bases. Germline V lookup: CDR1 MGHDK, CDR2 SYGVNS. The CDR3 sequence is 17 residues long. The junction had 6 bases not matched to a gene; V was cut back by 1 base and J by 3 bases. CDR3 nucleotides: TGTGCCAGCAGTGAATCCGGGAACAGGGGGCACACCGGGGAGCTGTTTTTT. Amino acids: CASSESGNRGHTGELFF.

The gene calls are TRBV10-3 and TRBJ2-7; the match to TRBD2 covers 14 bases. The junction had 10 bases not matched to a gene; V was cut back by 8 bases and J by 4 bases. The CDR3 is 16 residues long. The germline gives CDR1 ENHRY, CDR2 SYGVKD. The DNA for the CDR3 is TGTGCCATCTCCGGGACTAGCGGGAGTCGGGGGTACGAGCAGTACTTC. This gives the protein CAISGTSGSRGYEQYF.

The chain carries TRBV6-5 and TRBJ1-1; D is possibly TRBD1 (5 bases). The CDR3 runs 12 residues. The V gene's germline CDR1 is MNHEY and CDR2 SVGAGI. Between the trimmed V and J ends, which lost 6 bases and 7 bases, there was a span of 12 bases. DNA of the CDR3: TGTGCCAGCAGCGCTACAGGCGATGAAGCTTTCTTT. This translates into CASSATGDEAFF.

The chain joins TRBV3-1 (or the pseudogene TRBV3-2) to TRBJ2-3, with 8 bases fitting TRBD2. The ends lost 1 base at V and 4 bases at J; junction bases unmatched: 7. The CDR3 totals 16 residues. Germline V lookup: CDR1 LGHDT, CDR2 YNNKEL (reference sequence). This chain's CDR3 is CASSQAGLAGPDTQYF. In DNA, the CDR3 is TGTGCCAGCAGCCAAGCAGGGCTAGCGGGCCCAGATACGCAGTATTTT.

The chain couples TRBV6-5 to TRBJ2-1; 12 bases are shared with TRBD2. Germline CDR1 is MNHEY and CDR2 is SVGAGI. Germline trimming cut 4 bases from V and 9 bases from J; bases unmatched to any gene: 7. CDR3 size: 15 residues. CDR3 in amino acids: CASSSLAGGQGEQFF. Written as DNA, the CDR3 is TGTGCCAGCAGTTCTCTAGCGGGAGGGCAGGGTGAGCAGTTCTTC.

This chain connects TRBV2 to TRBJ1-5; D not resolved. This CDR3 has 15 amino acids. Trimming shortened V by 3 bases and J by 0 bases, and 9 bases separated the two germline ends. Looked up from germline, CDR1 is SNHLY and CDR2 is FYNNEI. CDR3 loop: CASSDGPNSNQPQHF. The CDR3 DNA reads as TGTGCCAGCAGTGATGGCCCGAATAGCAATCAGCCCCAGCATTTT.